This T cell receptor beta chain was sequenced in a study of T cells in Graves' hyperthyroidism and ophthalmopathy. There were TCR beta CDR3 regions amplified from RNA transcripts. Using the HTBI primer set, a first-round RT-PCR was run on the TCR CDR3. TCRdb analysed the multiplex PCR reads with MiXCR anew, one entry per CDR3 protein. The data show 360,000 or so distinct CDR3 sequences, with under 20% seen just once and about 3.7% held by the top ten. The germline CDR1 and CDR2 sequences are MNHNS and SASEGT. The CDR3 has 16 residues. Losses at the gene ends were 5 bases for V and 7 bases for J; bases not matched to a gene: 9.

The genes are TRBV6-1 and TRBJ2-2, with 11 bases that match TRBD1. Sequencing was done on a sample of blood. The source of this sequence is a woman aged 18-29 years with Graves' hyperthyroidism. The CDR3 nucleotides read TGTGCCAGCAGTAAGGGACAGGGGGTAACGATCGGGGAGCTGTTTTTT. Residues: CASSKGQGVTIGELFF.